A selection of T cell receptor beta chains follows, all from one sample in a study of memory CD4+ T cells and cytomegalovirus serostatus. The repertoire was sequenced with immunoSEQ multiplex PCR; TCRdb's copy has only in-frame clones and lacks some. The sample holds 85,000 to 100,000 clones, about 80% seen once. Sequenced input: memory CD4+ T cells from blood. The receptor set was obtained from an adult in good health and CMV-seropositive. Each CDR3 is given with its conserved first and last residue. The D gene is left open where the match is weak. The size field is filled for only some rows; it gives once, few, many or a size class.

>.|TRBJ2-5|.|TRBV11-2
TGTGCCAGCAGCTCCTCAGGTGCTGGGAGGGAGACCCAGTACTTC
CASSSSGAGRETQYF
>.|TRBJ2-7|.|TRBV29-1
TGCAGCGTTGCCAGGGCCCAGGGAGTTGGCGAGGAGCAGTACTTC
CSVARAQGVGEEQYF
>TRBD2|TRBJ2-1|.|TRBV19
TGTGCCAGTACCCCCGGACTAGCGGGTAACCACAATGAGCAGTTCTTC
CASTPGLAGNHNEQFF
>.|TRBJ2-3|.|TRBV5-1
TGCGCCAGCAGCTTAGCGGGACAAAGCACAGATACGCAGTATTTT
CASSLAGQSTDTQYF
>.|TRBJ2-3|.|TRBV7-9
TGTGCCAGCAGCTTAGAGTTTAGCGGATGGCAGGATACGCAGTATTTT
CASSLEFSGWQDTQYF
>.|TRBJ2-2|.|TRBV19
TGTGCCAGTACCAATCGGATGGCCACCGGGGAGCTGTTTTTT
CASTNRMATGELFF
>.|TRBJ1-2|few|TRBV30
TGTGCCTGGACGGGGCCCTCGGGTGGCTACACCTTC
CAWTGPSGGYTF
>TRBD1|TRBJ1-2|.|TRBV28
TGTGCCAGCAGCCCCCCCACGTCGGACAGGGCTTATGGCTACACCTTC
CASSPPTSDRAYGYTF
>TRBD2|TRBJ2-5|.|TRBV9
TGTGCCAGCAGCCCAAGACTAGCCTTCCAAGAGACCCAGTACTTC
CASSPRLAFQETQYF
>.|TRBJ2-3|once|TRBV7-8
TGTGCCAGCAGCCTACAAAGTGGGGGGGGGCTAGTCACAGATACGCAGTATTTT
CASSLQSGGGLVTDTQYF
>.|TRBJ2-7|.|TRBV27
TGTGCCAGCAGTTTAAAGGAATTCTCCTACGAGCAGTACTTC
CASSLKEFSYEQYF
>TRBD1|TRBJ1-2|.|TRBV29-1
TGCAGCGTTGAGGGCAGGGGGCGGAACGGGGGCTACACCTTC
CSVEGRGRNGGYTF
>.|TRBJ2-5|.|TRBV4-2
TGTGCCAGCAGCCACTCTAGCCCCGAAGGGGAGACCCAGTACTTC
CASSHSSPEGETQYF
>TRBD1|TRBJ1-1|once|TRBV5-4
TGTGCCAGCAGACCTCGGACAGGAAAAACGAACACTGAAGCTTTCTTT
CASRPRTGKTNTEAFF
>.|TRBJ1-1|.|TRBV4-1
TGCGCCAGCAGCCAAGATCCCGGACGCTTGTTGAACACTGAAGCTTTCTTT
CASSQDPGRLLNTEAFF
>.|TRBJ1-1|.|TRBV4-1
TGCGCCAGCAGCCAGAGGGGGGGAGGGGCAGACACTGAAGCTTTCTTT
CASSQRGGGADTEAFF
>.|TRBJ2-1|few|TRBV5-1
TGCGCCAGCAGCGAAAGGAATGAGCAGTTCTTC
CASSERNEQFF
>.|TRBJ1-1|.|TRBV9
TGTGCCAGCAGCGTAGATGCCCATAACACTGAAGCTTTCTTT
CASSVDAHNTEAFF
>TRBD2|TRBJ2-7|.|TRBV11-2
TGTGCCAGCAGCTTTAACAGCGGGAGCTACGAGCAGTACTTC
CASSFNSGSYEQYF
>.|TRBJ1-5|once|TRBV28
TGTGCCAGCAGCCGACATGTCAATCAGCCCCAGCATTTT
CASSRHVNQPQHF
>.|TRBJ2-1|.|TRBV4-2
TGTGCCAGCAGCCAACCGGGACAAATTTACAATGAGCAGTTCTTC
CASSQPGQIYNEQFF
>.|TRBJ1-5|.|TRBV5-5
TGTGCCAGCAGCTTGGATCGAGGTCAGCCCCAGCATTTT
CASSLDRGQPQHF
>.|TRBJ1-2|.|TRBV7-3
TGTGCCAGCAGCTACGATGGGACAAGCTATGGCTACACCTTC
CASSYDGTSYGYTF
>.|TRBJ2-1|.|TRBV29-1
TGCAGCGAGCGGCCTCTGTACAATGAGCAGTTCTTC
CSERPLYNEQFF
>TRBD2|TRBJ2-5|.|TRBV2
TGTGCCAGCAGTGTGGGGGGGAGTGAGACCCAGTACTTC
CASSVGGSETQYF
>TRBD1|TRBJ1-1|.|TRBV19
TGTGCCAGTACCGTGGAAGGGACAGGGTTCACTGAAGCTTTCTTT
CASTVEGTGFTEAFF
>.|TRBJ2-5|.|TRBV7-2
TGTGCCAGCAGCTTAGAAGGCTCGCGGGGGACCCAGTACTTC
CASSLEGSRGTQYF
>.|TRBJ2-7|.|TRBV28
TGTGCCAGCAACCCCGGCGGGGTCTACCTAGGGCAGTACTTC
CASNPGGVYLGQYF
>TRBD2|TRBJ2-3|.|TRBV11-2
TGTGCCAGCAGCTTCATGGCGGGAGGGATTACAGATACGCAGTATTTT
CASSFMAGGITDTQYF
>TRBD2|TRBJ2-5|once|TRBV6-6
TGTGCCAGCAGTTACTCGGGGTCGGGAGGCCAAGAGACCCAGTACTTC
CASSYSGSGGQETQYF
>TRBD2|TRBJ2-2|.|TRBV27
TGTGCCAGCAATACTTTAGCGGGAGGGGTGGCCGGGGAGCTGTTTTTT
CASNTLAGGVAGELFF
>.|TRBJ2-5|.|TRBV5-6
TGTGCCGCACAAAAACCTAACCAAGAGACCCAGTACTTC
CAAQKPNQETQYF
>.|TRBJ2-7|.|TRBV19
TGTGCCAGTAGTATAACAGGGCGAACCTACGAGCAGTACTTC
CASSITGRTYEQYF
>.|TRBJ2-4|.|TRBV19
TGTGCCAGTAGTTCCTCGAGGTCCGCGAACATTCAGTACTTC
CASSSSRSANIQYF
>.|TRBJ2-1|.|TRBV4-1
TGCGCCAGCAGCCAAGTATTAGGTGAGCAGTTCTTC
CASSQVLGEQFF
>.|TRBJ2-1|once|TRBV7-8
TGTGCCAGCAGCTTACTAGCGGACAGCTCCTACAATGAGCAGTTCTTC
CASSLLADSSYNEQFF
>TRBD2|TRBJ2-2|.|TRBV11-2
TGTGCCAGCAGCTTAGGCGTTAGCGGGAGTGGGGAGCTGTTTTTT
CASSLGVSGSGELFF
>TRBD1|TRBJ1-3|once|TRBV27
TGTGCCAGCAGTTCGAAGGGACAGACTATTGGAAACACCATATATTTT
CASSSKGQTIGNTIYF
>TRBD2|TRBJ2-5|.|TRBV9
TGTGCCAGCAGCGTAGCGGGGGGGCAGGTCCAAGAGACCCAGTACTTC
CASSVAGGQVQETQYF
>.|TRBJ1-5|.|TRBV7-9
TGTGCCAGCAGCGCCAACTTGCTTGGAGCCCAGCATTTT
CASSANLLGAQHF
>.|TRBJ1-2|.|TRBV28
TGTGCCAGCAGTCGAGGGAACTATGGCTACACCTTC
CASSRGNYGYTF
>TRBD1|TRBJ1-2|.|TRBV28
TGTGCCAGCAGGGCGGGACAGATACGATGGGGCTACACCTTC
CASRAGQIRWGYTF
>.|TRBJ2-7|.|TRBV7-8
TGTGCCAGCAGCTTAGGGATAAACAGGGCCTCCTACGAGCAGTACTTC
CASSLGINRASYEQYF
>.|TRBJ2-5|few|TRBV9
TGTGCCAGCAGCGTAGCTGCGGGGAGTGAGACCCAGTACTTC
CASSVAAGSETQYF
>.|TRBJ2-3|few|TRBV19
TGTGCCAGTAGTATAGCCGGAGGATCAGGTACGCAGTATTTT
CASSIAGGSGTQYF
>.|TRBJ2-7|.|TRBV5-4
TGTGCCAGCAGCTTGGCCGGGGGCGGCTCCTACGAGCAGTACTTC
CASSLAGGGSYEQYF
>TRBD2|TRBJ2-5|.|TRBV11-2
TGTGCCAGCAGCTTAGTTAGTAGCGGGGCTGGGGCCCAGTACTTC
CASSLVSSGAGAQYF
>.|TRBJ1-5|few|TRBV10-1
TGCGCCAGCAGTGAGTCGCATATAGGACGATATCAGCCCCAGCATTTT
CASSESHIGRYQPQHF
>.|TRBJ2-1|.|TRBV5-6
TGTGCCAGCAGCTTGCCGGGGCTGAATGAGCAGTTCTTC
CASSLPGLNEQFF
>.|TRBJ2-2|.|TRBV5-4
TGTGCCAGTCGGAGGGACGTCTCGGCCGGGGAGCTGTTTTTT
CASRRDVSAGELFF